This T cell receptor beta chain was documented in a study of T cell repertoires in cytomegalovirus infection. Study findings and constraints: Cumulative frequency of public TCR beta families picked out carriers of CMV plus the relevant HLA. The ex vivo response was dominated by HLA-C-restricted CMV-specific TCR beta clonotypes.

MiXCR, applied by TCRdb to the reads, yields one record per CDR3 protein. The repertoire holds roughly 160,000 distinct CDR3 sequences, with about 20% as singletons. The trim removed 3 bases at V and 5 bases at J, leaving 6 bases unmatched. This CDR3 is built from 16 residues. Germline V gene data show CDR1 as SEHNR and CDR2 as FQNEAQ (reference sequence). Concerning this clonotype: The antigen is undetermined.

The V call is TRBV7-9, the J call TRBJ2-1; the match to TRBD1 covers 11 bases. Sequencing was performed on CD8+ T cells from cultured PBMCs, taken from culture after CMV antigen stimulation. This clonotype was sampled from a human donor in good health (CMV status not recorded). Some clones in this sample may be carry-over from other donors' samples. For the CDR3, the DNA is TGTGCCAGCAGCTTTCGAGGGGACAGGGGGGACAATGAGCAGTTCTTC. Translation gives CASSFRGDRGDNEQFF.